The rows below give T cell receptor beta chains drawn from one sample of a study of post-analysis software for immune sequencing data. Using its own MiXCR run on the PCR reads, TCRdb lists one record per CDR3 protein. Of more than 450,000 distinct CDR3 sequences listed, under 40% are singletons. Sequenced input: blood. Receptors were obtained from a girl under 18 with multiple sclerosis. Each CDR3 is given with its conserved first and last residue. D genes are given only for firm matches. The size entry is marked missing in some rows and otherwise reads once, few, many or a size class.

few	NA	TRBV10-3	TRBJ1-2	TGTGCCACCGGGAGGGATGGCTACACCTTC	CATGRDGYTF
NA	NA	TRBV4-1	TRBJ1-6	TGCGCCAGCAGCCAGAGGGACATTAATAATTCACCCCTCCACTTT	CASSQRDINNSPLHF
NA	TRBD2	TRBV6-1	TRBJ2-1	TGTGCCAGCAGTGAAAGACTAGCGGGCGTCTCCTACAATGAGCAGTTCTTC	CASSERLAGVSYNEQFF
NA	NA	TRBV7-9	TRBJ2-1	TGTGCCAGCAGCTTACTCTTAACCTACAATGAGCAGTTCTTC	CASSLLLTYNEQFF
NA	NA	TRBV7-2	TRBJ1-2	TGTGCCAGCAGTTGGACCCACTCAGCTAACTATGGCTACACCTTC	CASSWTHSANYGYTF
NA	NA	TRBV2	TRBJ2-2	TGTGCCAGCAGTGTCCCGGGGCCCGGGGAGCTGTTTTTT	CASSVPGPGELFF
once	NA	TRBV7-2	TRBJ2-7	TGTGCCAGCAGCTTAGGCTACGGGTACGAGCAGTACTTC	CASSLGYGYEQYF
few	NA	TRBV20-1	TRBJ2-1	TGCAGTGCTAGACAGTACAATGAGCAGTTCTTC	CSARQYNEQFF
NA	NA	TRBV12-3/TRBV12-4	TRBJ2-7	TGTGCCAGCAGTTTTGGCAGGGAGTACGAGCAGTACTTC	CASSFGREYEQYF
NA	NA	TRBV29-1	TRBJ1-1	TGCAGCGTTGAAGACCAGCCGGCTCCTGAAGCTTTCTTT	CSVEDQPAPEAFF
few	TRBD1	TRBV20-1	TRBJ2-3	TGCAGTGCTTGGGACAGGAGGGGAGATACGCAGTATTTT	CSAWDRRGDTQYF
NA	NA	TRBV6-5	TRBJ2-3	TGTGCCAGCGGGCCTCTCCGGGACTCTCCGGGGGCGCAGTATTTT	CASGPLRDSPGAQYF
NA	NA	TRBV2	TRBJ2-5	TGTGCCAGGGGGTTGGACCGCCAAGAGACCCAGTACTTC	CARGLDRQETQYF
NA	TRBD2	TRBV6-5	TRBJ2-1	TGTGCCAGCAGTCCTTGGCTCGCGGGGGGTGGGCAGTTCTTC	CASSPWLAGGGQFF
NA	NA	TRBV5-1	TRBJ2-2	TGCGCCAGCAGCCCGCTGGGTTCGCGACAGCACGGCGAGCGGTTTTTT	CASSPLGSRQHGERFF
NA	TRBD2	TRBV2	TRBJ2-7	TGTGCCAGCAGTCTGGGGTTAGCGGGGGGGAGCGAGCAGTACTTC	CASSLGLAGGSEQYF
few	NA	TRBV20-1	TRBJ2-1	TGCAGTGCTAGTAGACCGGGAAGAAGCTCCTACAATGAGCAGTTCTTC	CSASRPGRSSYNEQFF
NA	NA	TRBV6-1	TRBJ2-1	TGTGCCAGCAGTAATAATCCGCGAAGCTCCTACAATGAGCAGTTCTTC	CASSNNPRSSYNEQFF
NA	NA	TRBV11-2	TRBJ2-7	TGTGCCAGCAGCTCAATCAGGGTAACACGGTCCTACGAGCAGTACTTC	CASSSIRVTRSYEQYF
NA	NA	TRBV12-3/TRBV12-4	TRBJ1-2	TGTGCCAGCAGCCGAACAGGGTCATGGGAGGATGGCTACACCTTT	CASSRTGSWEDGYTF
NA	TRBD1	TRBV20-1	TRBJ2-5	TGCAGTGCTAGAGTTGGGACAGGGCCACAAGAGACCCAGTACTTC	CSARVGTGPQETQYF
NA	NA	TRBV3-1	TRBJ2-7	TGTGCCAGCAGCCAAAGTTTTGGCAGCTCCGCTTACGAGCAGTACTTC	CASSQSFGSSAYEQYF
NA	TRBD1	TRBV11-2	TRBJ2-3	TGTGCCAGCAGCTTAGATCCCGGGACAGCAGATACGCAGTATTTT	CASSLDPGTADTQYF
few	NA	TRBV15	TRBJ2-3	TGTGCCACCAGCAGAGGTGGGGCTAGTAAGTCGGGAGATACGCAGTATTTT	CATSRGGASKSGDTQYF
few	TRBD2	TRBV4-1	TRBJ2-1	TGCGCCAGCAGCCAAGTTGGACTAGCCCACAATGAGCAGTTCTTC	CASSQVGLAHNEQFF
NA	NA	TRBV7-6	TRBJ1-2	TGTGCCAGCAGCCGGACCCTGAAGGACTATGGCTACACCTTC	CASSRTLKDYGYTF
many	NA	TRBV6-1	TRBJ1-5	TGTGCCAGCAGTCCCCTAAGAGGGGACCATAGCAATCAGCCCCAGCATTTT	CASSPLRGDHSNQPQHF
NA	TRBD2	TRBV7-9	TRBJ2-3	TGTGCCAGCAGCTTACTTAGCGGGGGGACCTTCACAGATACGCAGTATTTT	CASSLLSGGTFTDTQYF
few	NA	TRBV3-1	TRBJ1-2	TGTGCCAGCAGCCAAGAGAGGCAGGGTTCGGGCTACACCTTC	CASSQERQGSGYTF
NA	NA	TRBV5-1	TRBJ2-5	TGCGCCAGCAGCTTGGCGCTTCGTGACCTTCAGGAGCAGTACTTC	CASSLALRDLQEQYF
once	NA	TRBV28	TRBJ1-2	TGTGCCAGCATCCAGGAGGGCTATGGCTACACCTTC	CASIQEGYGYTF
few	NA	TRBV7-6	TRBJ2-7	TGTGCCAGCAGCTTAACTCGACATGGAGTACACGAGCAGTACTTC	CASSLTRHGVHEQYF